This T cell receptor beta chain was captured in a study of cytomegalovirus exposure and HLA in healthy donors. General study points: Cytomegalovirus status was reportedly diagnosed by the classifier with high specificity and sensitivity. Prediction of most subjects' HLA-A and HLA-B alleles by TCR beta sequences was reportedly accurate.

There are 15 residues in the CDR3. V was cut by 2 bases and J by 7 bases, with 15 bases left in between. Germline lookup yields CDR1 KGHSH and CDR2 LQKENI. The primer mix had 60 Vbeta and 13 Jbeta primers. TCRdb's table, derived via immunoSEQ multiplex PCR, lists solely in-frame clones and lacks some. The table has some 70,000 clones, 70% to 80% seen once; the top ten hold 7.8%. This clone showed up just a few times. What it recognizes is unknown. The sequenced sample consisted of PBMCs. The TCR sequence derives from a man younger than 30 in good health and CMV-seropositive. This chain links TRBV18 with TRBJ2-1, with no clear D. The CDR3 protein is CASSPFTEVRNEQFF. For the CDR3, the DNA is TGTGCCAGCTCACCATTCACAGAAGTAAGGAATGAGCAGTTCTTC.